Listed below are T cell receptor beta chains from one sample, sequenced in a study of cytomegalovirus exposure and HLA in healthy donors. The data were produced by immunoSEQ multiplex PCR, yet TCRdb's version contains in-frame clones alone and is incomplete. The data hold about 98,000 clones, with roughly 76% observed a single time. Material: PBMCs. All receptors derive from a human donor in good health. CDR3s include the opening cysteine and the closing phenylalanine or tryptophan. A D gene is named only where the DNA matches it firmly. A clone size is listed for some rows: how often the clone was seen (once, few, many), or a class if it is expanded.

D gene	clone size	J gene	V gene	CDR3 DNA	CDR3 protein
TRBD1	few	TRBJ1-2	TRBV5-6	TGTGCCAGCAGCCCAGACAGGGATCGCTATGGCTACACCTTC	CASSPDRDRYGYTF
TRBD1	.	TRBJ1-3	TRBV5-4	TGTGCCAGCAGCTTGGAGGGGGCGTCCGGAAACACCATATATTTT	CASSLEGASGNTIYF
TRBD1	once	TRBJ1-2	TRBV19	TGTGCCAGTAGTACTCCGGACAGGATTAACTATGGCTACACCTTC	CASSTPDRINYGYTF
.	.	TRBJ1-1	TRBV9	TGTGCCAGCAGCCCCCTCCGATCCGGGACAATGATGAACACTGAAGCTTTCTTT	CASSPLRSGTMMNTEAFF
.	.	TRBJ1-2	TRBV29-1	TGCAGCGTTGCAGGTCACTATGGCTACACCTTC	CSVAGHYGYTF
TRBD2	.	TRBJ2-3	TRBV4-3	TGCGCCAGCAGCCGTCTAGCGGCTAACACAGATACGCAGTATTTT	CASSRLAANTDTQYF
TRBD1	once	TRBJ1-5	TRBV30	TGTGCCTGGAAACCGGGACAGGGGGATTATAGCAATCAGCCCCAGCATTTT	CAWKPGQGDYSNQPQHF
.	.	TRBJ2-5	TRBV10-1	TGCGCCAGCAGTGAGTCTGTAGGGGTCCAAGAGACCCAGTACTTC	CASSESVGVQETQYF
TRBD2	.	TRBJ2-5	TRBV5-4	TGTGCCAGCAGCGGTGGAGCGGGGCGCCAAGAGACCCAGTACTTC	CASSGGAGRQETQYF
TRBD1	.	TRBJ1-6	TRBV27	TGTGCCAGCAGCTCAGACAGGGTTAATTCACCCCTCCACTTT	CASSSDRVNSPLHF
.	.	TRBJ1-2	TRBV6-5	TGTGCCAGCAGTTACAGAACAGGTCATGGCTACACCTTC	CASSYRTGHGYTF
.	few	TRBJ1-1	TRBV4-3	TGCGCCAGCAGCCAAGATTCGAGCGACAGGACGAACACTGAAGCTTTCTTT	CASSQDSSDRTNTEAFF
TRBD1	.	TRBJ1-1	TRBV7-2	TGTGCCAGCAGCTTCAGGGGGCACGACACTGAAGCTTTCTTT	CASSFRGHDTEAFF
TRBD1	.	TRBJ2-3	TRBV25-1	TGTGCCAGCAGTGTCGCCCTTGGACAGGGACGGTTTGATACGCAGTATTTT	CASSVALGQGRFDTQYF
TRBD1	few	TRBJ1-6	TRBV7-9	TGTGCCAGCAGACCTCCGACAGGGGGCTCCTATAATTCACCCCTCCACTTT	CASRPPTGGSYNSPLHF
.	.	TRBJ1-1	TRBV29-1	TGCAGCACGACAGGAAGTCGCAACACTGAAGCTTTCTTT	CSTTGSRNTEAFF
TRBD1	.	TRBJ2-3	TRBV2	TGTGCCAGTGGACAGGGCCTCACAGATACGCAGTATTTT	CASGQGLTDTQYF
.	.	TRBJ1-3	TRBV12-5	TGTGCTAGTGGTCCCCCCCCGCGTAACACCATATATTTT	CASGPPPRNTIYF
TRBD2	.	TRBJ2-1	TRBV4-1	TGCGCCAGCAGCCAAGAGGGAGCGGGGGGCTACAATGAGCAGTTCTTC	CASSQEGAGGYNEQFF
.	.	TRBJ1-1	TRBV7-2	TGTGCCAGCGTCCGACAGGCCCTAGGCACTGAAGCTTTCTTT	CASVRQALGTEAFF
TRBD2	.	TRBJ2-1	TRBV10-3	TGTGCCAGCAGTAAGCGGGAGTGGTACAATGAGCAGTTCTTC	CASSKREWYNEQFF
.	few	TRBJ2-7	TRBV10-3	TGTGCCGTCCTGACAGGACTCCTGGACGAGCAGTACTTC	CAVLTGLLDEQYF
.	once	TRBJ1-5	TRBV6-5	TGTGCCAGCAGCCCCTCCTTAGGAGGACAGCCCCAGCATTTT	CASSPSLGGQPQHF
TRBD1	once	TRBJ1-4	TRBV25-1	TGTGCCAGCAGTGAAGGCCGGCAGGGGGACGAAAAACTGTTTTTT	CASSEGRQGDEKLFF
.	.	TRBJ2-7	TRBV7-2	TGTGCCAGCAGCAACCAGGAGGGAGCGCAGTACTTC	CASSNQEGAQYF
.	.	TRBJ2-3	TRBV14	TGTGCCAGCAGCGAAAGGCGGGACCCAACACGTAATACGCAGTATTTT	CASSERRDPTRNTQYF
.	.	TRBJ2-3	TRBV6-4	TGTGCCAGCAGCCGGGACACTGGGAACACAGATACGCAGTATTTT	CASSRDTGNTDTQYF
TRBD1	.	TRBJ2-7	TRBV7-2	TGTGCCAGCAGCTCCGGGACAGGGATAGGTCCCTACGAGCAGTACTTC	CASSSGTGIGPYEQYF
.	.	TRBJ2-3	TRBV19	TGTGCCAGTAGCCGAGGTCGTGCTGGCTGGACAGATACGCAGTATTTT	CASSRGRAGWTDTQYF
TRBD2	.	TRBJ2-7	TRBV10-1	TGCGCCAGCAGTGAGGGCCTAGCGGGACCTTACGAGCAGTACTTC	CASSEGLAGPYEQYF
.	.	TRBJ2-2	TRBV27	TGTGCCAGCAGTTCCCTTACACAGAACACCGGGGAGCTGTTTTTT	CASSSLTQNTGELFF
TRBD1	.	TRBJ1-2	TRBV10-3	TGTGCCATCAGTGAGACCGGGACAGGTCATGGCTACACCTTC	CAISETGTGHGYTF
.	.	TRBJ1-2	TRBV2	TGTGCCAGCATCCAGGGGTCGGGCTACACCTTC	CASIQGSGYTF
.	.	TRBJ2-3	TRBV6-6	TGTGCCAGCAGTCACACAGATACGCAGTATTTT	CASSHTDTQYF
TRBD2	.	TRBJ2-7	TRBV19	TGTGCCAGTAGTATCGAGCGGGAGGGCGCGTACGAGCAGTACTTC	CASSIEREGAYEQYF